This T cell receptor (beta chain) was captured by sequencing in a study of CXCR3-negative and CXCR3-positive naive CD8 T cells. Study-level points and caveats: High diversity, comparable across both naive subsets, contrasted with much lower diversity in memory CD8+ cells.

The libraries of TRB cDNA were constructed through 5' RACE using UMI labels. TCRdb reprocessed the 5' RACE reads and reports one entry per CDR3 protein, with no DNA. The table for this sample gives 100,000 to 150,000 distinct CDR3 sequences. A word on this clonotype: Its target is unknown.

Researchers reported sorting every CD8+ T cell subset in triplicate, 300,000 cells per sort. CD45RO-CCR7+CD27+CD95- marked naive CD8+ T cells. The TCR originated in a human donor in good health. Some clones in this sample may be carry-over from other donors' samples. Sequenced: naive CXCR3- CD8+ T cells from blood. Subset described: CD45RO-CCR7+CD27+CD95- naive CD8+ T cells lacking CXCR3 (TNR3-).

The CDR3 region is CASSYSLGYTEAFF. The chain uses TRBV6-2 or TRBV6-3 and TRBJ1-1. The germline V gene encodes CDR1 MNHEY and CDR2 SVGEGT. The CDR3 length is 14 residues.